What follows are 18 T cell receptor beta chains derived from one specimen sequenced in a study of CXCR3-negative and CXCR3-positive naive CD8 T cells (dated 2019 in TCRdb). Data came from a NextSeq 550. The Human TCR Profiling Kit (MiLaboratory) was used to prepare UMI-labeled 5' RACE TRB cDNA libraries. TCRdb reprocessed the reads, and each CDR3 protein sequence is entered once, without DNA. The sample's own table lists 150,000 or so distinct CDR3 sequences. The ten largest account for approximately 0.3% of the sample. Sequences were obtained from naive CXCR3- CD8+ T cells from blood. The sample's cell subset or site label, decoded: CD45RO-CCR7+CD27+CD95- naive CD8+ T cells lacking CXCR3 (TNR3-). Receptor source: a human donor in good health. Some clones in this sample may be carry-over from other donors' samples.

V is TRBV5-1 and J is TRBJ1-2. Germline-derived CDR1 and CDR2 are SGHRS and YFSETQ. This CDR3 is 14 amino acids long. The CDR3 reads CASSMNRRNYGYTF.

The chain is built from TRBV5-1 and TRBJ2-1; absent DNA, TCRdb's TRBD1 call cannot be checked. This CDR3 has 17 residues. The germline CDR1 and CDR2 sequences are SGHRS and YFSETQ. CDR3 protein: CASSSSRTGTSYNEQFF.

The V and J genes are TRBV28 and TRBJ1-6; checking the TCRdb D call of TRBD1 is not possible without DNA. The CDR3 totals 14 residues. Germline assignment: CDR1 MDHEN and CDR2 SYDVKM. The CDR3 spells CASSFGSGGSPLHF.

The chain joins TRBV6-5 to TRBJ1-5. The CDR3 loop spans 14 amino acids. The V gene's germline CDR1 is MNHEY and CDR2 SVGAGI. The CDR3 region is CASSQDGSNQPQHF.

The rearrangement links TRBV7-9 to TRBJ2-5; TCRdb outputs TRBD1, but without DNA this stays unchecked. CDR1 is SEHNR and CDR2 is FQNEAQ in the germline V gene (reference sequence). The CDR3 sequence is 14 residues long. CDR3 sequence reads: CASSLAWADSTQYF.

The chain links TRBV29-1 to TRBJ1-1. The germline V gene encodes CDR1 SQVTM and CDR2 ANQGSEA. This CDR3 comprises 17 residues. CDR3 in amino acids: CSVEVPDNRAVNTEAFF.

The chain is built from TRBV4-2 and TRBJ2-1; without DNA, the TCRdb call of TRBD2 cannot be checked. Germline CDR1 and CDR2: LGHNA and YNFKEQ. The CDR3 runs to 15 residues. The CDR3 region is CASEPGTSGYNEQFF.

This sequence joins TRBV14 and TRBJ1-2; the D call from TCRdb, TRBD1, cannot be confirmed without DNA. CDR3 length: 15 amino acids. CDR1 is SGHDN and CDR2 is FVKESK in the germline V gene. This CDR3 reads CASSQENREPYGYTF.

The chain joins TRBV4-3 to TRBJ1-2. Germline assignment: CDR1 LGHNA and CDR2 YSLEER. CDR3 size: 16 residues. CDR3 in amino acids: CASSQGREFKPYGYTF.

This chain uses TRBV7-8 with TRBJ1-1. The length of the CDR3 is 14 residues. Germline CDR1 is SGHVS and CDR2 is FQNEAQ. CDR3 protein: CASSGVARREEAFF.

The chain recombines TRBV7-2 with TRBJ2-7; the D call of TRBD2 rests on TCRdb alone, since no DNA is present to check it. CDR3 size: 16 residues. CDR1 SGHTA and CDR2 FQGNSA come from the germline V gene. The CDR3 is CASSLAWTSGTYEQYF. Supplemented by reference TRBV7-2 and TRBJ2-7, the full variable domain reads GAGVSQSPSNKVTEKGKDVELRCDPISGHTALYWYRQSLGQGLEFLIYFQGNSAPDKSGLPSDRFSAERTGGSVSTLTIQRTQQEDSAVYLCASSLAWTSGTYEQYFGPGTRLTVT.

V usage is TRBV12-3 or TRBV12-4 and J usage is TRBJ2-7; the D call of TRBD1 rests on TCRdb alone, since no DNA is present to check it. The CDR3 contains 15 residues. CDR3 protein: CASSFGQGLSYEQYF.

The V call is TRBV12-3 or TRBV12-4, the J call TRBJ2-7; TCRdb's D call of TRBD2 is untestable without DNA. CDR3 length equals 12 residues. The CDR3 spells CASSLSGGEQYF.

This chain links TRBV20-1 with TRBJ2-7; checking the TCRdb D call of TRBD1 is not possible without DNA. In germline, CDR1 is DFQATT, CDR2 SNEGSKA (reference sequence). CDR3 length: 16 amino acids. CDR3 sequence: CSAMLRGLEVIYEQYF.

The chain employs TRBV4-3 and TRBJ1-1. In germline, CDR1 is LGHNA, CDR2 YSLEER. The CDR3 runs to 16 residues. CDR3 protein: CASSQTLGGLNTEAFF.

The CDR3 here is CASSFWGGPYEQYF. V is TRBV7-2 and J is TRBJ2-7. Germline V gene sequence: CDR1 SGHTA, CDR2 FQGNSA. The CDR3 length is 14 residues.

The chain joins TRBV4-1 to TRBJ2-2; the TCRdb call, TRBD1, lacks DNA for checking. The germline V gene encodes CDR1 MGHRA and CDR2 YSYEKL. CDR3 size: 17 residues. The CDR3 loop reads CASSQEPGGRNTGELFF.

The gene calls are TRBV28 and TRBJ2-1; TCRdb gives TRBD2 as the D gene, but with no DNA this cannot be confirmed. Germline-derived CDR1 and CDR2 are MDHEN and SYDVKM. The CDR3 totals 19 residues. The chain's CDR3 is CASSSLARTSGDSYNEQFF.